The 27 T cell receptor beta chains below were found in one sample sequenced in a study of blood T cell repertoires in COVID-19. Some clones are missing from TCRdb's copy, which holds only in-frame ones; the method was immunoSEQ multiplex PCR. The data show 230,000 or so clones, about 86% seen once. Sequencing was carried out using peripheral blood. The receptors originated from a man aged 35 to 55 with active or convalescent COVID-19.

The chain recombines TRBV7-2 with TRBJ1-6; D gene unclear. The V end lost 6 bases, the J end lost 5 bases, and 5 bases lay between the germline ends. The germline V gene encodes CDR1 SGHTA and CDR2 FQGNSA. The CDR3 is 12 residues long. CDR3 sequence reads: CASRIDNSPLHF. The DNA for the CDR3 is TGTGCCAGCAGGATAGATAATTCACCCCTCCACTTT. The variable domain in full, completed from reference TRBV7-2 and TRBJ1-6, reads GAGVSQSPSNKVTEKGKDVELRCDPISGHTALYWYRQSLGQGLEFLIYFQGNSAPDKSGLPSDRFSAERTGGSVSTLTIQRTQQEDSAVYLCASRIDNSPLHFGNGTRLTVT.

The chain employs TRBV3-1 (or the pseudogene TRBV3-2) and TRBJ2-3, with 7 bases that match TRBD2. This CDR3 spans 12 amino acids. Per the germline V gene, CDR1 is LGHDT and CDR2 is YNNKEL (reference sequence). Trimming took 5 bases from V and 5 from J; bases not matched to a gene: 1. The CDR3 DNA sequence: TGTGCCAGCAGCGGGGGGGGAGATACGCAGTATTTT. Its protein product is CASSGGGDTQYF.

J is TRBJ2-7 and V is TRBV18; 8 bases match TRBD1. The better agreement between TRBJ2-5 and the DNA end casts doubt on the J call. The CDR3 length is 15 residues. CDR1 KGHSH and CDR2 LQKENI come from the germline V gene. DNA of the CDR3: TGTGCCAGCTCACCGCGACAGGGGTGGCAAGAGACCCAGTACTTC. This codes for CASSPRQGWQETQYF.

This clone showed up just a few times. The J gene is TRBJ1-5, the V gene TRBV5-3, with D perhaps matching TRBD1 (6 bases). TRBV5-3 is an ORF, with its function uncertain. The CDR3 is made up of 16 amino acids. V lost 3 bases to trimming and J lost 3 bases, with 16 bases between them. DNA of the CDR3: TGTGCCAGAAGCTCCTTGACAGGTTTAGACAATCAGCCCCAGCATTTT. Translating it yields CARSSLTGLDNQPQHF.

The chain is built from TRBV9 and TRBJ1-2; a possible D gene is TRBD1 (6 bases). This CDR3 spans 13 amino acids. V gave up 0 bases and J gave up 5 bases, with 8 bases separating them. Germline CDR1 SGDLS, CDR2 YYNGEE. For the CDR3, the DNA is TGTGCCAGCAGCGTAGAGGGGGTTTATGGCTACACCTTC. Translation gives CASSVEGVYGYTF.

This clone was counted a few times. The genes are TRBV7-9 and TRBJ1-1, with D unresolved. V shed 1 base and J shed 5 bases, with 14 bases lying between them. The CDR3 sequence is 15 residues long. Germline loops: CDR1 SEHNR, CDR2 FQNEAQ (reference sequence). The CDR3 spells CASSLVPHLRTEAFF. DNA for the CDR3: TGTGCCAGCAGCTTAGTCCCCCATTTGAGGACTGAAGCTTTCTTT.

The V call is TRBV27, the J call TRBJ1-2, with 10 positions matching TRBD1. The ends lost 6 bases at V and 4 bases at J; junction bases unmatched: 8. This CDR3 spans 15 amino acids. Germline CDR1 reads MNHEY; CDR2 reads SMNVEV (reference sequence). As DNA, the CDR3 is TGTGCCAGCAGCACGACAGGGGGCGCTGCCTATGGCTACACCTTC. It codes for CASSTTGGAAYGYTF.

V is TRBV5-1 and J is TRBJ2-3, with 8 bases matching TRBD2. Trimming took 3 bases from V and 8 from J; bases not matched to a gene: 5. The V gene's germline CDR1 is SGHRS and CDR2 YFSETQ. This CDR3 is 13 amino acids long. CDR3 nucleotide sequence: TGCGCCAGCAGCTCGCCCCGGGAGGGTACGCAGTATTTT. It is translated as CASSSPREGTQYF.

CDR3 coding DNA: TGTGCCAGTAGTTCCAGACAATCGGACTTCGGGGAGACCCAGTACTTC. It translates to CASSSRQSDFGETQYF. V usage is TRBV19 and J usage is TRBJ2-5; D may be TRBD2 (5 bases). The CDR3 spans 16 residues. Germline V CDR1 and CDR2: LNHDA, SQIVND (reference sequence). V gave up 5 bases and J gave up 5 bases, with 21 bases separating them.

This clone turned up a few times. The chain has TRBV19 and TRBJ2-1; TRBD2 agrees at 10 bases. Trimming at V came to 3 bases and at J to 5 bases, leaving 4 bases not matched to a gene. This CDR3 has 15 residues. The germline gives CDR1 LNHDA, CDR2 SQIVND (reference sequence). The CDR3 DNA reads TGTGCCAGTAGTATCGGACTAGCGGCAAACAATGAGCAGTTCTTC. Protein product: CASSIGLAANNEQFF.

V gene TRBV25-1 combines with J gene TRBJ1-6; TRBD1 aligns across 7 bases. Per the germline V gene, CDR1 is MGHDK and CDR2 is SYGVNS. This CDR3 contains 15 residues. The V gene end was trimmed by 4 bases and the J gene end by 8 bases; junction bases not matched to a gene: 8. Here the CDR3 reads CASSARGRGYSPLHF. The CDR3 DNA is TGTGCCAGCAGTGCAAGGGGCAGGGGGTATTCACCCCTCCACTTT.

The sample holds one count of this clone. V gene TRBV23-1 combines with J gene TRBJ1-2; 8 bases map to TRBD1. TRBV23-1 is identified as an open reading frame with a role that is uncertain. The junction had 7 bases not matched to a gene; V was cut back by 2 bases and J by 8 bases. The length of the CDR3 is 14 residues. The CDR3 region has the DNA TGCGCCAGCAGTCAAGCCAGGGGGCGAGGAGGCTACACCTTC. Amino acid sequence: CASSQARGRGGYTF.

The chain has TRBV27 and TRBJ1-2; TRBD1 might be the D (6 bases). The germline V gene encodes CDR1 MNHEY and CDR2 SMNVEV (reference sequence). V lost 5 bases and J 6 bases, leaving 16 bases between the germline ends. This CDR3 contains 14 residues. CDR3 coding DNA: TGTGCCAGCAGTCGTGCGGCAGGGGTTGATGGCTACACCTTC. As protein: CASSRAAGVDGYTF.

This sequence joins TRBV27 and TRBJ2-5, with TRBD1 as a possible D gene (6 bases). V lost 0 bases, J lost 1 base, and 21 bases lay in between. CDR1 and CDR2 (germline): MNHEY, SMNVEV (reference sequence). The CDR3 length is 19 residues. CDR3 sequence reads: CASSLSGDTRRNPQETQYF. CDR3 bases: TGTGCCAGCAGTTTATCAGGGGACACCCGCCGAAACCCCCAAGAGACCCAGTACTTC.

The V gene is TRBV7-2, the J gene TRBJ2-3; D may be TRBD2 (5 bases). With 2 bases removed from V and 0 bases from J, the gap between germline ends came to 12 bases. The length of the CDR3 is 16 residues. CDR1 is SGHTA and CDR2 is FQGNSA in the germline V gene. The CDR3 nucleotides are TGTGCCAGCAGCTTATGGCTAGCCCTAAGCACAGATACGCAGTATTTT. This sequence encodes CASSLWLALSTDTQYF.

Concerning this clone itself: In the same sample, other DNA sequences code for this CDR3. This chain joins TRBV5-1 and TRBJ1-1; D is possibly TRBD1 (6 bases). The CDR3 runs 13 residues. Germline CDR1 SGHRS, CDR2 YFSETQ. Trimming stripped 0 bases from V and 3 bases from J, with 6 bases between. The CDR3 DNA sequence: TGCGCCAGCAGCTTGGACAGGGACACTGAAGCTTTCTTT. It specifies CASSLDRDTEAFF.

As regards this clone: This same CDR3 is encoded by further DNA sequences in the sample. The chain employs TRBV9 and TRBJ1-1, with D unclear. Germline lookup yields CDR1 SGDLS and CDR2 YYNGEE. There are 14 residues in the CDR3. Between the trimmed V and J ends, which lost 0 bases and 1 base, there was a span of 7 bases. Here the CDR3 DNA reads TGTGCCAGCAGCGTAGTACCAGGGAACACTGAAGCTTTCTTT. Amino acid sequence: CASSVVPGNTEAFF.

The V gene is TRBV21-1, the J gene TRBJ1-1. TRBV21-1 is tagged as a pseudogene. The CDR3 is 13 amino acids. This CDR3 reads CASSIWRKTEAFF. CDR3 nucleotides: TGTGCCAGCAGCATATGGAGGAAAACTGAAGCTTTCTTT.

This clone occurred once. The CDR3 here is CASSSGQGNTIYF. CDR3 sequence (DNA): TGTGCCAGCAGTTCAGGACAGGGAAACACCATATATTTT. V and J are TRBV28 and TRBJ1-3, with a weak D call TRBD1 (6 bases). Germline values: CDR1 MDHEN, CDR2 SYDVKM. The CDR3 sequence is 13 residues long. The V end was cut by 4 bases, the J end by 4 bases, with 8 bases between.

The chain uses TRBV15 and TRBJ1-5; D is ambiguous. This CDR3 is 15 amino acids long. Germline CDR1 reads LNHNV; CDR2 reads YYDKDF (reference sequence). The V end was cut by 0 bases, the J end by 6 bases, with 12 bases between. The CDR3 DNA reads as TGTGCCACCAGCAGAGAAGGAGGGAAACGTCAGCCCCAGCATTTT. Amino acid sequence: CATSREGGKRQPQHF.

The chain is built from TRBV6-5 and TRBJ2-7, with D possibly being TRBD2 (5 bases). Germline V CDR1 and CDR2: MNHEY, SVGAGI. Trimming took 6 bases from V and 5 from J, leaving 8 bases between them. CDR3 length: 11 amino acids. CDR3 sequence (DNA): TGTGCCAGCAGCGAGGGCGACGAGCAGTACTTC. It specifies CASSEGDEQYF.

This clone was seen a few times. The rearrangement uses TRBV5-5 and TRBJ1-5; 8 bases are shared with TRBD1. CDR3 length: 17 amino acids. The germline gives CDR1 SGHKS, CDR2 YYEKEE (reference sequence). Unmatched junction bases numbered 16, after V lost 4 bases and J lost 7 bases. CDR3 amino acids: CASSPYSGQGRMQPQHF. DNA of the CDR3: TGTGCCAGCAGCCCGTACTCTGGACAGGGTAGGATGCAGCCCCAGCATTTT.

The chain links TRBV5-1 to TRBJ2-7; a weak D match, TRBD2 (5 bases). The V end lost 7 bases, the J end lost 4 bases, and 9 bases lay between the germline ends. The germline CDR1 and CDR2 sequences are SGHRS and YFSETQ. This CDR3 region has 11 residues. The CDR3 region is CASHEGYEQYF. The CDR3, as DNA: TGCGCCAGCCATGAGGGTTACGAGCAGTACTTC. The variable domain in full, with the rest retrieved from reference TRBV5-1 and TRBJ2-7, is KAGVTQTPRYLIKTRGQQVTLSCSPISGHRSVSWYQQTPGQGLQFLFEYFSETQRNKGNFPGRFSGRQFSNSRSEMNVSTLELGDSALYLCASHEGYEQYFGPGTRLTVT.

The DNA of the CDR3 is TGTGCCAGTAGTATGTACCGGACAGGCGAAAAACTGTTTTTT. Translated, it gives CASSMYRTGEKLFF. This chain uses TRBV19 with TRBJ1-4, with 7 nucleotides matching TRBD1. The V segment lost 3 bases and the J segment 8 bases; nucleotides outside the gene matches: 6. Germline CDR1 is LNHDA and CDR2 is SQIVND (reference sequence). The CDR3 has 14 amino acids.

This clone was counted a few times. V is TRBV9 and J is TRBJ2-7; 12 bases agree with TRBD1. The CDR3 contains 14 residues. Germline lookup yields CDR1 SGDLS and CDR2 YYNGEE. J was trimmed by 5 bases and V by 6 bases; bases with no gene match: 6. CDR3 nucleotides: TGTGCCAGCAACCCGGGACAGGGGGCTGACGAGCAGTACTTC. Translation: CASNPGQGADEQYF.

The CDR3 reads CASSLDRRSYNEQFF. CDR3 in DNA: TGTGCCAGCAGCTTGGACAGGCGATCCTACAATGAGCAGTTCTTC. J is TRBJ2-1 and V is TRBV11-3; 7 positions agree with TRBD1. The V segment lost 3 bases and the J segment 1 base; nucleotides outside the gene matches: 3. The CDR3 runs to 15 residues. The germline V gene encodes CDR1 SGHNT and CDR2 YENEEA. The full variable domain, completed using reference TRBV11-3 and TRBJ2-1, is EAGVVQSPRYKIIEKKQPVAFWCNPISGHNTLYWYLQNLGQGPELLIRYENEEAVDDSQLPKDRFSAERLKGVDSTLKIQPAELGDSAVYLCASSLDRRSYNEQFFGPGTRLTVL.

This clone came up a few times. DNA for the CDR3: TGTGCCAGCAGTTTAGGGACAGTTCCTCGGGGGGAAGCTTTCTTT. Residues: CASSLGTVPRGEAFF. V gene TRBV27 combines with J gene TRBJ1-1; 7 bases line up with TRBD1. CDR1 is MNHEY, CDR2 SMNVEV, per germline (reference sequence). This CDR3 is 15 amino acids long. Trimming removed 2 bases from V and 8 bases from J; junction bases left unmatched: 11.